The 30 T cell receptor beta chains below all came from one sample that was sequenced in a study of metastatic and nonmetastatic thyroid tumors. TCRdb re-called the PCR reads with MiXCR. This table holds 20,000 to 25,000 clones, about 15% found once. Patients had received no treatment of any kind before thyroid surgery. The source material was blood. These receptors were obtained from a female donor with papillary thyroid cancer or a benign thyroid nodule (not recorded which). Some clones in this sample may be carry-over from other donors' samples.

The sample holds one count of this clone. The rearrangement links TRBV30 to TRBJ1-2, with 7 bases fitting TRBD1. Germline CDR1 GTSNPN, CDR2 SVGIG (reference sequence). The CDR3 runs to 13 residues. J gave up 6 bases and V 0 bases, and 4 bases lay outside the gene matches. The CDR3 DNA sequence: TGTGCCTGGAGTGTAGACAGGGACCATGGCTACACCTTC. It yields the protein CAWSVDRDHGYTF.

CDR3 protein: CATGGMYTEAFF. The DNA of the CDR3 is TGTGCTACCGGGGGCATGTACACTGAAGCTTTCTTT. The chain uses TRBV12-5 and TRBJ1-1; possibly TRBD1 for D (6 bases). Germline V gene sequence: CDR1 LGHNT, CDR2 FRNRAP. CDR3 length: 12 residues. The germline V and J ends were trimmed by 10 bases and 3 bases, with 12 bases remaining between them.

This clone was recorded a few times. J is TRBJ1-2 and V is TRBV6-1; no clear D. CDR1 is MNHNS, CDR2 SASEGT, per germline. The CDR3 has 15 amino acids. Trimming cost V 5 bases and J 4 bases, with 17 bases left between them. The CDR3 DNA sequence: TGTGCCAGCAGTCCCCAGGCCGGGTGCGGCTATGGCTACACCTTC. This gives the protein CASSPQAGCGYGYTF.

This clone has a handful of counts. Mismatch with germline at one junction end may stem from a read error. The chain employs TRBV27 and TRBJ1-6; 7 positions match TRBD1. Germline V CDR1 and CDR2: MNHEY, SMNVEV (reference sequence). The CDR3 runs 17 residues. The CDR3 spells CVSRGGAVGSYNSPLHF. CDR3 sequence (DNA): TGTGTCAGCAGGGGGGGGGCAGTGGGCTCCTATAATTCACCCCTCCACTTT.

This clone was detected many times. The CDR3 DNA is TGTGCCTGGAGAAGGAATGAAGCTTTCTTT. Translating it yields CAWRRNEAFF. This chain joins TRBV30 and TRBJ1-1; no reliable D call. Deletions cut 3 bases from V and 7 bases from J, with 6 bases between. Germline V gives CDR1 GTSNPN, CDR2 SVGIG (reference sequence). The CDR3 loop spans 10 amino acids. The full variable domain, with the rest looked up from reference TRBV30 and TRBJ1-1, is SQTIHQWPATLVQPVGSPLSLECTVEGTSNPNLYWYRQAAGRGLQLLFYSVGIGQISSEVPQNLSASRPQDRQFILSSKKLLLSDSGFYLCAWRRNEAFFGQGTRLTVV.

This chain links TRBV11-2 with TRBJ2-7; 10 bases fit TRBD2. The CDR3 totals 14 residues. V trimming: 2 bases; J trimming: 6 bases; junction bases outside the gene matches: 4. Germline assignment: CDR1 SGHAT and CDR2 FQNNGV. CDR3 in amino acids: CASSLSSGSAEQYF. The DNA of the CDR3 is TGTGCCAGCAGCTTATCTAGCGGGAGTGCCGAGCAGTACTTC.

The rearrangement links TRBV19 to TRBJ2-7; D might be TRBD1 (6 bases). Trimming shortened V by 4 bases and J by 1 base, and 14 bases separated the two germline ends. Germline V gene lookup returns CDR1 LNHDA and CDR2 SQIVND (reference sequence). The CDR3 is 15 amino acids. DNA of the CDR3: TGTGCCAGTAGTACCACCTGGACAGTGTCCTACGAGCAGTACTTC. Translated, it gives CASSTTWTVSYEQYF. Complete variable domain (other parts from reference TRBV19 and TRBJ2-7): DGGITQSPKYLFRKEGQNVTLSCEQNLNHDAMYWYRQDPGQGLRLIYYSQIVNDFQKGDIAEGYSVSREKKESFPLTVTSAQKNPTAFYLCASSTTWTVSYEQYFGPGTRLTVT.

This chain links TRBV11-2 with TRBJ2-7; 10 positions match TRBD1. The CDR3 has 14 residues. The V gene end was trimmed by 6 bases and the J gene end by 12 bases; junction bases not matched to a gene: 14. Germline values: CDR1 SGHAT, CDR2 FQNNGV. The CDR3 DNA reads TGTGCCAGCAGATCCGGGACAGGGGACCCCCTTGTGTACTTC. It codes for CASRSGTGDPLVYF.

This clone was observed many times. The chain uses TRBV7-2 and TRBJ2-5; possibly TRBD1 for D (6 bases). The germline V and J ends were trimmed by 5 bases and 5 bases, with 18 bases remaining between them. The CDR3 extends over 15 amino acids. Per the germline V gene, CDR1 is SGHTA and CDR2 is FQGNSA. Here the CDR3 reads CASSRGSRGGETQYF. The DNA of the CDR3 is TGTGCCAGCAGCCGTGGTTCCAGGGGCGGGGAGACCCAGTACTTC.

This clone was counted many times. The rearrangement uses TRBV19 and TRBJ1-1, with TRBD1 identical over 10 bases. After removal of 9 bases from V and 1 base from J, the junction contained 8 bases not matched to a gene. The CDR3 spans 15 residues. Germline assignment: CDR1 LNHDA and CDR2 SQIVND (reference sequence). The CDR3 DNA reads TGTGCCAGCTCGACAGGGGGCGGTGGGAACACTGAAGCTTTCTTT. It codes for CASSTGGGGNTEAFF.

This clone was picked up many times. Here the CDR3 DNA reads TGTGCCAGCAGCCCTCAACTAGGGACCTTCAATGAGCAGTTCTTC. This translates into CASSPQLGTFNEQFF. The V and J genes are TRBV7-9 and TRBJ2-1; D possibly uses TRBD1 or TRBD2 (5 bases each). This CDR3 has 15 amino acids. Germline V gene sequence: CDR1 SEHNR, CDR2 FQNEAQ (reference sequence). Trimming cost V 5 bases and J 6 bases, with 17 bases left between them.

This clone occurred many times. This rearrangement joins TRBV25-1 to TRBJ2-7; perhaps TRBD1 as D (7 bases). CDR1 MGHDK and CDR2 SYGVNS come from the germline V gene. The CDR3 consists of 14 residues. Trimming shortened V by 4 bases and J by 4 bases, and 14 bases separated the two germline ends. The CDR3 nucleotides are TGTGCCAGCAGTGCAGGGGGGATCTTATACGAGCAGTACTTC. Residues: CASSAGGILYEQYF.

By frequency in the sample, this clone is medium-sized. The chain joins TRBV27 to TRBJ2-7; D gene unclear. Germline V gives CDR1 MNHEY, CDR2 SMNVEV (reference sequence). V was clipped by 6 bases and J by 3 bases, with 6 bases between them. CDR3 length equals 11 residues. CDR3 amino acids: CASRRLYEQYF. CDR3 DNA sequence: TGTGCCAGCAGACGTCTCTACGAGCAGTACTTC.

This clone was found a few times. V usage is TRBV4-3 and J usage is TRBJ2-4, with D perhaps TRBD1 (5 bases). Germline CDR1 LGHNA, CDR2 YSLEER. The CDR3 is 14 amino acids. Trimming removed 0 bases from V and 7 bases from J, with 10 bases in between. In nucleotides, the CDR3 is TGCGCCAGCAGCCAAGAGTGGGGCGAGAACATTCAGTACTTC. It translates to CASSQEWGENIQYF.

This clone was seen many times. This sequence joins TRBV7-3 and TRBJ2-2; 9 bases map to TRBD1. Per germline, CDR1 SGHTA and CDR2 FQGTGA. J gave up 4 bases and V 2 bases, and 17 bases lay outside the gene matches. The CDR3 consists of 20 residues. The CDR3 DNA follows: TGTGCCAGCAGCTTACGTAAGACGGGACAGGGTCTACCAGGCACCGGGGAGCTGTTTTTT. This encodes CASSLRKTGQGLPGTGELFF. Using reference TRBV7-3 and TRBJ2-2 for the parts outside the CDR3, the full variable domain is GAGVSQTPSNKVTEKGKYVELRCDPISGHTALYWYRQSLGQGPEFLIYFQGTGAADDSGLPNDRFFAVRPEGSVSTLKIQRTERGDSAVYLCASSLRKTGQGLPGTGELFFGEGSRLTVL.

Ten or more counts support this clone. The chain couples TRBV7-8 to TRBJ2-1; D possibly corresponds to TRBD1 (6 bases). V was trimmed by 1 base and J by 5 bases, leaving 15 bases between them. This CDR3 is 16 amino acids long. Germline V lookup: CDR1 SGHVS, CDR2 FQNEAQ. CDR3 in amino acids: CASSLGVTGTNNEQFF. The CDR3 nucleotides are TGTGCCAGCAGCTTAGGCGTGACAGGTACTAACAATGAGCAGTTCTTC. The full variable domain, rest sourced from reference TRBV7-8 and TRBJ2-1, is GAGVSQSPRYKVAKRGQDVALRCDPISGHVSLFWYQQALGQGPEFLTYFQNEAQLDKSGLPSDRFFAERPEGSVSTLKIQRTQQEDSAVYLCASSLGVTGTNNEQFFGPGTRLTVL.

This clone was counted only a few times. The rearrangement uses TRBV12-3 or TRBV12-4 and TRBJ1-2; 7 bases fit TRBD1. V trimming: 5 bases; J trimming: 11 bases; junction bases outside the gene matches: 2. The CDR3 loop spans 10 amino acids. The CDR3 sequence: CASSPGGYTF. In DNA, the CDR3 is TGTGCCAGCAGTCCAGGGGGATACACCTTC.

This clone occurred many times. The chain combines TRBV19 with TRBJ2-2; D gene uncertain. There are 12 residues in the CDR3. V lost 7 bases, J lost 2 bases, and 5 bases lay in between. Germline loops: CDR1 LNHDA, CDR2 SQIVND (reference sequence). The CDR3 sequence: CASNHNTGELFF. The CDR3 DNA is TGTGCCAGTAATCACAACACCGGGGAGCTGTTTTTT.

This clone has ten or more counts. The chain uses TRBV28 and TRBJ2-2; TRBD2 might be the D (5 bases). V lost 3 bases to trimming and J lost 1 base, with 9 bases between them. Germline CDR1 and CDR2: MDHEN and SYDVKM. The CDR3 runs to 15 residues. Here the CDR3 reads CASSLSGLNTGELFF. In DNA, the CDR3 is TGTGCCAGCAGTTTGTCGGGGTTGAACACCGGGGAGCTGTTTTTT.

This clone came up many times. The chain couples TRBV19 to TRBJ1-1; TRBD1 might be the D (6 bases). The CDR3 is 14 residues long. The germline V gene has CDR1 LNHDA and CDR2 SQIVND (reference sequence). Trimming shortened V by 7 bases and J by 4 bases, and 16 bases separated the two germline ends. CDR3 residues: CASNQEGGTTEAFF. CDR3 nucleotide sequence: TGTGCCAGTAACCAGGAAGGGGGGACCACTGAAGCTTTCTTT.

This clone was recorded many times. The chain employs TRBV7-2 and TRBJ2-1; no clear D. Germline CDR1 SGHTA, CDR2 FQGNSA. The germline V and J ends were trimmed by 7 bases and 13 bases, with 17 bases remaining between them. This CDR3 is built from 12 residues. The CDR3 spells CASTNDISLQFF. The DNA of the CDR3 is TGTGCCAGCACCAATGACATCTCTTTACAGTTCTTC.

This clone is judged medium-sized. This rearrangement joins TRBV27 to TRBJ2-7; 8 bases are a match to TRBD2. There are 13 residues in the CDR3. The junction had 3 bases not matched to a gene; V was cut back by 5 bases and J by 3 bases. Germline loops: CDR1 MNHEY, CDR2 SMNVEV (reference sequence). CDR3 protein: CASSNGGGYEQYF. The CDR3 bases are TGTGCCAGCAGTAACGGGGGGGGCTACGAGCAGTACTTC.

This clone was observed a few times. The chain joins TRBV27 to TRBJ2-7, with D tentatively TRBD1 or TRBD2 (6 bases each). Germline assignment: CDR1 MNHEY and CDR2 SMNVEV (reference sequence). The ends were cut back, 5 bases at V and 2 bases at J, with 13 bases in the middle. The CDR3 length is 14 residues. For the CDR3, the DNA is TGTGCCAGCAGTCGTCCGGGGGCAACCTACGAGCAGTACTTC. Encoded protein: CASSRPGATYEQYF.

This clone was seen repeatedly, ten times or more. This chain links TRBV14 with TRBJ1-1; a possible D gene is TRBD1 (6 bases). The V gene's germline CDR1 is SGHDN and CDR2 FVKESK. V was shortened by 0 bases and J by 1 base, with 15 bases between the two germline ends. This CDR3 has 17 amino acids. The CDR3 DNA reads TGTGCCAGCAGCCAAGAGGGGGCAGGTCGATGGAACACTGAAGCTTTCTTT. Protein sequence: CASSQEGAGRWNTEAFF.

At least ten counts were recorded for this clone. This chain joins TRBV20-1 and TRBJ1-1; TRBD1 matches 7 bases. The length of the CDR3 is 14 residues. The V and J ends lost 1 base and 2 bases, in that order; junction bases with no gene match: 4. CDR1 and CDR2 (germline): DFQATT, SNEGSKA (reference sequence). CDR3 DNA sequence: TGCAGTGCTAGAGGGGAAGGGGGCAACACTGAAGCTTTCTTT. This gives the protein CSARGEGGNTEAFF.

This clone occurred many times. V and J are TRBV20-1 and TRBJ2-7; TRBD1 matches at 8 bases. This CDR3 is built from 14 residues. Unmatched junction bases numbered 4, after V lost 3 bases and J lost 0 bases. CDR1 DFQATT and CDR2 SNEGSKA come from the germline V gene (reference sequence). CDR3 sequence: CSARRQGYSYEQYF. The CDR3 nucleotides are TGCAGTGCTAGGAGACAGGGGTACTCCTACGAGCAGTACTTC.

This clone was counted many times. This may be a read error, as it is one base from a much larger clone. Other DNA sequences in the sample encode the same CDR3. The V and J genes are TRBV28 and TRBJ1-1; D unresolved. The V gene's germline CDR1 is MDHEN and CDR2 SYDVKM. The CDR3 has 13 residues. The V gene lost 7 bases and the J gene lost 8 bases, with 17 bases spanning the gap. CDR3 sequence reads: CASTVTGITEAFF. CDR3 coding DNA: TGTGCCAGCACCGTAACGGGGATCACCGAAGCTTTCTTT.

The sample holds many counts of this clone. The genes are TRBV5-1 and TRBJ1-1, with unresolved D. The CDR3 runs to 16 residues. From germline, CDR1 is SGHRS and CDR2 YFSETQ. Between the trimmed V and J ends, which lost 4 bases and 1 base, there was a span of 17 bases. CDR3 in DNA: TGCGCCAGCAGCAATCAGGACCGACGATCGAACACTGAAGCTTTCTTT. This translates into CASSNQDRRSNTEAFF.

Turning to this clone: This may be a read error: a much more frequent sequence differs by one nucleotide. This specimen includes other DNA sequences encoding the same CDR3. The chain recombines TRBV7-3 with TRBJ2-2; 11 bases line up with TRBD2. The CDR3 is made up of 18 amino acids. CDR1 is SGHTA and CDR2 is FQGTGA in the germline V gene. Here the CDR3 reads CASSLTSLASGGSGELFF. In nucleotides, the CDR3 is TGTGCCAGCAGCTTAACGAGTTTGGCTAGCGGGGGGTCCGGTGAGCTGTTTTTC.

This clone was seen many times. The chain carries TRBV3-1 and TRBJ1-5; D remains unclear. The V gene's germline CDR1 is LGHDT and CDR2 YNNKEL (reference sequence). Deletions cut 6 bases from V and 1 base from J, with 4 bases between. The CDR3 contains 12 residues. The CDR3 region has the DNA TGTGCCAGCAGGTACAGCAATCAGCCCCAGCATTTT. Its translation: CASRYSNQPQHF.